The present T cell receptor (beta chain) was sequenced within a study of blood T cells in healthy people across ages. Overall study context: About one barcoded TCR beta cDNA was captured per two T cells. Study results and limitations: More naive CD4+ cells and higher diversity marked long-lived donors relative to aged donors.

For this clonotype: Its cognate antigen is unknown.

Together with a sample-barcoded 5' primer, a J-beta primer mix was included in a second PCR lasting about 7 to 12 cycles. Using its own MiXCR run on the 5' RACE reads, TCRdb lists one record per CDR3 protein. The sample contains some 880,000 distinct CDR3 sequences, 35% to 40% of which appear only once. Germline CDR1 reads DFQATT; CDR2 reads SNEGSKA (reference sequence). CDR3 length: 15 amino acids. With 0 bases removed from V and 2 bases from J, the gap between germline ends came to 12 bases. The sequence came from a man aged 18 to 30 in good health. V and J are TRBV20-1 and TRBJ2-3; D possibly uses TRBD1 or TRBD2 (5 bases each). Sequenced material: blood. In nucleotides, the CDR3 is TGCAGTGCTAGAGAGGGGACGGTCGACACAGATACGCAGTATTTT. It encodes CSAREGTVDTDTQYF.